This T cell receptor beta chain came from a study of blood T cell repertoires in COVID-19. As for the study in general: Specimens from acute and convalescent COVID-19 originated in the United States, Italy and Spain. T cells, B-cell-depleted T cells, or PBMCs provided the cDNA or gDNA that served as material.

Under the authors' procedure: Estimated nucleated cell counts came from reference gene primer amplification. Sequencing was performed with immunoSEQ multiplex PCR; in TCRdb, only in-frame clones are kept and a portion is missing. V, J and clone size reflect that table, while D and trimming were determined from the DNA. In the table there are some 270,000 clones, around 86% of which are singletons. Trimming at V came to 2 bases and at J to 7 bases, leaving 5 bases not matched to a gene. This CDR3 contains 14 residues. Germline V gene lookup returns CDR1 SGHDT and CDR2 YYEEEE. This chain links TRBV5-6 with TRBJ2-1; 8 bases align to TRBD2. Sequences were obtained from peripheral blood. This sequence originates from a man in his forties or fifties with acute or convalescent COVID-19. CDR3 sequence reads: CASSFRGGSNEQFF. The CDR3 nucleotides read TGTGCCAGCAGCTTCCGGGGGGGTTCTAATGAGCAGTTCTTC.